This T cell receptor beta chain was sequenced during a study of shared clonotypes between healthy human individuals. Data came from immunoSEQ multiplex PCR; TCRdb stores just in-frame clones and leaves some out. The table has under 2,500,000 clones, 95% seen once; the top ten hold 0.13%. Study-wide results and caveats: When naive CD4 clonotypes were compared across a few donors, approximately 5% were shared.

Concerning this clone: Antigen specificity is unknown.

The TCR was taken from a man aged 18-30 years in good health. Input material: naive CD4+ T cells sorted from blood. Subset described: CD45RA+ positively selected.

The chain's CDR3 is CASSQGYDTGELFF. The CDR3 bases are TGCGCCAGCAGCCAAGGGTACGACACCGGGGAGCTGTTTTTT. The chain has TRBV4-3 and TRBJ2-2; D gene uncertain. Trimming stripped 1 base from V and 3 bases from J, with 6 bases between. CDR1 is LGHNA and CDR2 is YSLEER in the germline V gene. The CDR3 contains 14 residues.